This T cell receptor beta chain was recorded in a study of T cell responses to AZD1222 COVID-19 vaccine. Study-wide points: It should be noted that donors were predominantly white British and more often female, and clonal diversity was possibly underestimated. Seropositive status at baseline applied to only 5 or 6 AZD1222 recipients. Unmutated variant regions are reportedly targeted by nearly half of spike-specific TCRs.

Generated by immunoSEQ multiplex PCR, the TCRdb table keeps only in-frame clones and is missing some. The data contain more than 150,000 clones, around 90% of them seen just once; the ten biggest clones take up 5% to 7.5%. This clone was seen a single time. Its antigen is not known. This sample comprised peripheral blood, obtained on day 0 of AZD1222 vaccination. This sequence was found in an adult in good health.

CDR3: CASSQHSGGAQETQYF. The CDR3 DNA is TGTGCCAGCAGCCAACATAGCGGGGGGGCCCAAGAGACCCAGTACTTC. The rearrangement uses TRBV3-1 (or the pseudogene TRBV3-2) and TRBJ2-5; TRBD2 aligns across 11 bases. Germline assignment: CDR1 LGHDT and CDR2 YNNKEL (reference sequence). This CDR3 contains 16 residues. V lost 2 bases to trimming and J lost 1 base; unmatched junction nucleotides: 3.